This T cell receptor beta chain was documented in a study of cytomegalovirus exposure and HLA in healthy donors. This clone was seen a single time. Antigen specificity is unknown. Study-wide results and caveats: Most of the TCR beta V segments (in an earlier analysis) were productive either about 87% or about 30% of the time.

The study ran its PCR with 60 Vbeta and 13 Jbeta primers. Assay: immunoSEQ multiplex PCR; the TCRdb copy retains only in-frame clones and omits some. The sample has 20,000 to 30,000 clones; about four fifths are singletons. Sequencing was carried out using PBMCs. This TCR came from a male donor in good health and CMV-seronegative.

CDR3 nucleotide sequence: TGTGCCAGCAGCACCGGCCCTAGCGGGGGGGCCTACAATGAGCAGTTCTTC. It is translated as CASSTGPSGGAYNEQFF. J is TRBJ2-1 and V is TRBV5-6, with 12 positions matching TRBD2. The CDR3 consists of 17 residues. The germline V gene encodes CDR1 SGHDT and CDR2 YYEEEE. V lost 4 bases, J lost 2 bases, and 7 bases stayed unmatched.